This TCR beta chain was found in a study of T cells after yellow fever vaccination. The germline V and J ends were trimmed by 5 bases and 6 bases, with 13 bases remaining between them. Germline loops: CDR1 DFQATT, CDR2 SNEGSKA (reference sequence). The CDR3 is made up of 12 amino acids. One entry per CDR3 protein results from TCRdb running MiXCR on the 5' RACE reads. The sample contains 300,000 to 350,000 distinct CDR3 sequences, about 10% of which appear only once. The receptor was derived from a man aged 18 to 29 who received the YFV17D yellow fever vaccine. The sequencing here drew on CD4+ T cells sorted from PBMCs, taken 45 days after the yellow fever booster vaccination. The chain joins TRBV20-1 to TRBJ1-2, with D possibly being TRBD1 (5 bases). The DNA for the CDR3 is TGCAGTGCTCCTAGAGGGGCGAATGGCTACACCTTC. This codes for CSAPRGANGYTF.